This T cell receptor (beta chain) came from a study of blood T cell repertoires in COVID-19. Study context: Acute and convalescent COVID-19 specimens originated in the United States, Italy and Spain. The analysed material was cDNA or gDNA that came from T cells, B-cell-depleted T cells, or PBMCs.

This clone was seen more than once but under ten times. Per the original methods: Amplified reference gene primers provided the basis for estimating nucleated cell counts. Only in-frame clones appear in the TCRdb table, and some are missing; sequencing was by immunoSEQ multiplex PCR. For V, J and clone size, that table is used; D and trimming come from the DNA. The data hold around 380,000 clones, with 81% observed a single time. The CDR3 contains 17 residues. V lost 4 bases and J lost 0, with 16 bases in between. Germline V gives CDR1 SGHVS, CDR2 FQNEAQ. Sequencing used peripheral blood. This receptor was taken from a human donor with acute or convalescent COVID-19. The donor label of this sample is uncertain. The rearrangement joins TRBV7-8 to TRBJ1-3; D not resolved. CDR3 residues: CASSSGVLSFSGNTIYF. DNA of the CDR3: TGTGCCAGCAGCTCCGGAGTCCTGAGTTTCTCTGGAAACACCATATATTTT.